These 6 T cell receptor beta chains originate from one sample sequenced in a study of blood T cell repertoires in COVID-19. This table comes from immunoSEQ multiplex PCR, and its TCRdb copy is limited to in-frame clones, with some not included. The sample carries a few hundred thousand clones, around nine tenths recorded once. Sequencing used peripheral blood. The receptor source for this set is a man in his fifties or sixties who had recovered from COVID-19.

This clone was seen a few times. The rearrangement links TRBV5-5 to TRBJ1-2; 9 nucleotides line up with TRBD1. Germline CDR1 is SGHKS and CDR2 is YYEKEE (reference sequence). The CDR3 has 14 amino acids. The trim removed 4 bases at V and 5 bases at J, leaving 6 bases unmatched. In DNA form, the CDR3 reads TGTGCCAGCAGCGTGGACAGGGGTCTGTATGGCTACACCTTC. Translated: CASSVDRGLYGYTF.

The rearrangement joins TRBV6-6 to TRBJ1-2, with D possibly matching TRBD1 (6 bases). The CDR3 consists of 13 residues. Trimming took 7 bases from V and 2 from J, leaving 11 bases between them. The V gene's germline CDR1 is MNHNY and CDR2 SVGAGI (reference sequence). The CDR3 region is CASTRDTNYGYTF. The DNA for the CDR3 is TGTGCCAGCACCCGGGACACGAACTATGGCTACACCTTC.

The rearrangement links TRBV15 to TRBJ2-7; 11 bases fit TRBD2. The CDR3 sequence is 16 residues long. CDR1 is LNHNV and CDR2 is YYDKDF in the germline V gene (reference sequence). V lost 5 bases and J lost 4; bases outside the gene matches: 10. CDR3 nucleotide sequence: TGTGCCACCAGCCCCCGCGGTAGCGGGAGGGTTTACGAGCAGTACTTC. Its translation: CATSPRGSGRVYEQYF.

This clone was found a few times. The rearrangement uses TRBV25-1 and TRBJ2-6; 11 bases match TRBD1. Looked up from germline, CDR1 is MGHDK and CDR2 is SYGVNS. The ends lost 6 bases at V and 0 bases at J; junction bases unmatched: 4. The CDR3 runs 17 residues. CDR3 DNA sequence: TGTGCCAGCAGCGGGGACAGGGGGAGCTCTGGGGCCAACGTCCTGACTTTC. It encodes CASSGDRGSSGANVLTF. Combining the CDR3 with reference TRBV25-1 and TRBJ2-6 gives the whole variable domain EADIYQTPRYLVIGTGKKITLECSQTMGHDKMYWYQQDPGMELHLIHYSYGVNSTEKGDLSSESTVSRIRTEHFPLTLESARPSHTSQYLCASSGDRGSSGANVLTFGAGSRLTVL.

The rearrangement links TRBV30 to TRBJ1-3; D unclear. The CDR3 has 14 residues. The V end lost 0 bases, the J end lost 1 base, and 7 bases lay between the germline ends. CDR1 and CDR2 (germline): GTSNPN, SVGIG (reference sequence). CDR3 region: CAWSVFGSGNTIYF. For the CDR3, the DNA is TGTGCCTGGAGTGTATTCGGTTCTGGAAACACCATATATTTT.

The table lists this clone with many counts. The CDR3 here is CASSQTSGYNEQFF. Here the CDR3 DNA reads TGTGCCAGCAGCCAGACTAGCGGATACAATGAGCAGTTCTTC. J is TRBJ2-1 and V is TRBV3-1 (or the pseudogene TRBV3-2); 9 bases map to TRBD2. After removal of 3 bases from V and 4 bases from J, the junction contained 1 base not matched to a gene. The CDR3 runs 14 residues. Germline V gene data show CDR1 as LGHDT and CDR2 as YNNKEL (reference sequence).